This section outlines one T cell receptor (beta chain) sequence together with its context. This entry belongs to a study of OX40 agonist ivuxolimab in advanced cancers. Produced via immunoSEQ multiplex PCR; TCRdb's table is partial and in-frame only. The profile shows roughly 70,000 clones, almost 85% of them singletons. Between the trimmed V and J ends, which lost 3 bases and 3 bases, there was a span of 13 bases. The CDR3 has 15 amino acids. The germline CDR1 and CDR2 sequences are SEHNR and FQNEAQ (reference sequence). This receptor was obtained from an adult with an advanced solid tumor such as melanoma, head and neck, liver or kidney cancer. The rearrangement uses TRBV7-9 and TRBJ2-3; a possible D gene is TRBD2 (7 bases). The material was CD4+ or CD8+ T cells sorted from blood, obtained in a trial of the OX40 agonist ivuxolimab. The CDR3 reads CASSFRGGGTDTQYF. CDR3 coding DNA: TGTGCCAGCAGCTTCCGAGGGGGGGGGACAGATACGCAGTATTTT. Supplemented by reference TRBV7-9 and TRBJ2-3, the full variable domain reads DTGVSQNPRHKITKRGQNVTFRCDPISEHNRLYWYRQTLGQGPEFLTYFQNEAQLEKSRLLSDRFSAERPKGSFSTLEIQRTEQGDSAMYLCASSFRGGGTDTQYFGPGTRLTVL.